This is a list of T cell receptor beta chains from one sample in a study of blood T cells in healthy people across ages. One entry per CDR3 protein, called by TCRdb with MiXCR from the 5' RACE reads. The table lists over 1,200,000 distinct CDR3 sequences, almost 60% of them singletons. The specimen was blood. The receptors originated from a man between 18 and 29 years old in good health. Each CDR3 is given with its conserved first and last residue. Expanded clones are given a class, and other clones once, few, many or no size at all.

j_gene	v_gene	abundance	CDR3aa
TRBJ2-3	TRBV6-6	NA	CASRDLAGTSTDTQYF
TRBJ1-2	TRBV5-6	NA	CASSPPVDTPDHGYTF
TRBJ1-6	TRBV20-1	NA	CSAEGAVVSGYNSPLHF
TRBJ2-7	TRBV4-2	NA	CASSQSRTATYEQYF
TRBJ2-7	TRBV6-5	NA	CASSYHDRPPHEQYF
TRBJ2-1	TRBV10-3	NA	CVIRPGLADNEQFF
TRBJ2-3	TRBV20-1	few	CSAHEGADTDTQYF
TRBJ1-5	TRBV19	NA	CASSPSRVGQPQHF
TRBJ2-7	TRBV20-1	few	CSASISGPAGEQYF
TRBJ1-2	TRBV12-3/TRBV12-4	NA	CASSTTTTNYGYTF
TRBJ2-5	TRBV5-6	many	CASSLRPAIPKETQYF
TRBJ2-7	TRBV20-1	NA	CSPYRYEQYF
TRBJ2-1	TRBV15	NA	CATMRSGQVYNEQFF
TRBJ2-1	TRBV6-2/TRBV6-3	few	CASRTDSYDEQFF
TRBJ2-7	TRBV7-2	NA	CASRYQRGGGYEQYF
TRBJ2-1	TRBV12-3/TRBV12-4	NA	CASTPGLARREQFF
TRBJ2-1	TRBV12-3/TRBV12-4	NA	CASSLIHTNSYNEQFF
TRBJ1-6	TRBV20-1	NA	CSAHGTGTSPLHF
TRBJ1-1	TRBV3-1	NA	CASNNWGRGRGNTEAFF
TRBJ2-1	TRBV6-5	NA	CSSSYSTTADEQFF
TRBJ2-5	TRBV12-3/TRBV12-4	NA	CASSTGLIAETQYF
NA	TRBV20-1	NA	CSADWAGENNEQYF
TRBJ1-2	TRBV6-5	NA	CASSLTGFHGYTF
NA	TRBV24-1	once	CATSDPKETQYF
TRBJ1-1	TRBV6-5	NA	CASSYPRTDGYTEAFF
TRBJ2-1	TRBV20-1	few	CSAPTGGSSHEQFF
TRBJ2-4	TRBV11-1	few	CASSQGQGLAKNIQYF
TRBJ2-7	TRBV7-2	NA	CASKWDPGSYEQYF
TRBJ2-5	TRBV6-5	NA	CASSTRSQETQYF
TRBJ2-1	TRBV4-1	NA	CASSLEGSGNNEQFF
TRBJ2-5	TRBV6-5	NA	CASSPGTSGGETQYF
TRBJ1-3	TRBV5-1	NA	CASTATGSGNTIYF
TRBJ2-1	TRBV4-1	few	CASSQTSGPSNEQFF
TRBJ2-3	TRBV20-1	few	CSARSSSARTSTDTQYF
TRBJ1-6	TRBV9	NA	CASSVGTHHRDTLHF
TRBJ2-1	TRBV27	NA	CASSYLAGAHEQFF
TRBJ2-1	TRBV6-4	NA	CASTTDRGGEQFF
TRBJ2-1	TRBV29-1	few	CSVGDPSSYNEQFF
TRBJ2-3	TRBV2	NA	CASTSAGDTQYF
TRBJ2-5	TRBV4-2	NA	CASSQRTASNEQYF